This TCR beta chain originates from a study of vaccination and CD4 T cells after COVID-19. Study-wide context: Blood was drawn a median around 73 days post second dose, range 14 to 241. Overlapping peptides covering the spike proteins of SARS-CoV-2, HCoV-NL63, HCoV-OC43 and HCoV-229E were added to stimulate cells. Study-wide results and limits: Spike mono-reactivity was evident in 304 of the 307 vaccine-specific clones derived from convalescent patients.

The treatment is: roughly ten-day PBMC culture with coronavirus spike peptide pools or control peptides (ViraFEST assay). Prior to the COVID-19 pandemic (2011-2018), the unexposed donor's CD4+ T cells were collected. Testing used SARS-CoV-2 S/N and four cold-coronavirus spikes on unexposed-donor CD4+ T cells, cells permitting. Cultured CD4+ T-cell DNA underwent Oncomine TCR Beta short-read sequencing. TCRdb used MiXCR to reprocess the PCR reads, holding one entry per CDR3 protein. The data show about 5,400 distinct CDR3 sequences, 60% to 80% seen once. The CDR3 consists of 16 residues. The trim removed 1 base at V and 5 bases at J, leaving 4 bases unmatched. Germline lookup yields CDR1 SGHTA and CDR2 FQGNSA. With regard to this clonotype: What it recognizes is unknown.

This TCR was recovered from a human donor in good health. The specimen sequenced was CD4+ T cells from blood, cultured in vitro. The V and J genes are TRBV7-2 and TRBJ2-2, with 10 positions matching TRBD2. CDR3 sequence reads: CASSLVGGLATGELFF. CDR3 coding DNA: TGTGCCAGCAGCTTAGTAGGGGGACTAGCGACCGGGGAGCTGTTTTTT.